These T cell receptor beta chains were read from a single sample in a study of radiotherapy plus CTLA-4 blockade in lung cancer. This table comes from immunoSEQ multiplex PCR, and its TCRdb copy is limited to in-frame clones, with some not included. This sample has 40,000 to 45,000 clones; about 70% occur once, and the top ten carry just over 9.5%. Sequenced here: peripheral blood, sampled from a patient treated with radiotherapy plus ipilimumab. These TCRs come from a human donor with non-small cell lung cancer who had stable disease on radiotherapy plus ipilimumab. The CDR3 runs from the conserved cysteine through the conserved F or W. A D gene is named only where the DNA matches it firmly. Some rows have no size entry. The others give once, few or many, or a class for an expanded clone.

clone_size: .; d_call: .; v_call: TRBV29-1; j_call: TRBJ2-3; cdr3_nt: TGCAGCGTTGCGTTCCCCCGGACAGATACGCAGTATTTT; cdr3_aa: CSVAFPRTDTQYF
clone_size: .; d_call: TRBD1; v_call: TRBV25-1; j_call: TRBJ1-1; cdr3_nt: TGTGCCAGCAGACGGACAGGCTCTGGGGAAGCTTTCTTT; cdr3_aa: CASRRTGSGEAFF
clone_size: .; d_call: TRBD1; v_call: TRBV6-1; j_call: TRBJ1-2; cdr3_nt: TGTGCCAGCAGTGAAGCAGCTGGTGGACAGGGGAAGAGTGGCTACACCTTC; cdr3_aa: CASSEAAGGQGKSGYTF
clone_size: .; d_call: .; v_call: TRBV5-4; j_call: TRBJ1-1; cdr3_nt: TGTGCCGCTAAGCAACTGAACACTGAAGCTTTCTTT; cdr3_aa: CAAKQLNTEAFF
clone_size: few; d_call: .; v_call: TRBV29-1; j_call: TRBJ1-3; cdr3_nt: TGCAGCGTTGCTAAAGGATTGCGGGGAAACACCATATATTTT; cdr3_aa: CSVAKGLRGNTIYF
clone_size: once; d_call: .; v_call: TRBV2; j_call: TRBJ2-5; cdr3_nt: TGTGCCAGCAACCGGGAAGAGACCCAGTACTTC; cdr3_aa: CASNREETQYF
clone_size: .; d_call: TRBD2; v_call: TRBV7-2; j_call: TRBJ2-1; cdr3_nt: TGTGCCAGCAGCTTTCTCCTTCCGGGGGAGGGTGAGCAGTTCTTC; cdr3_aa: CASSFLLPGEGEQFF
clone_size: .; d_call: .; v_call: TRBV6-1; j_call: TRBJ1-1; cdr3_nt: TGTGCCAGCAGTAACAAACAGGGCACTGAAGCTTTCTTT; cdr3_aa: CASSNKQGTEAFF
clone_size: .; d_call: TRBD1; v_call: TRBV7-2; j_call: TRBJ2-1; cdr3_nt: TGTGCCAGCAGCCTGACAGGGAAAAATGAGCAGTTCTTC; cdr3_aa: CASSLTGKNEQFF
clone_size: .; d_call: .; v_call: TRBV5-6; j_call: TRBJ1-4; cdr3_nt: TGTGCCAGCAGCTTGTTGCAGGGAACTAATGAAAAACTGTTTTTT; cdr3_aa: CASSLLQGTNEKLFF
clone_size: .; d_call: TRBD1; v_call: TRBV7-7; j_call: TRBJ1-4; cdr3_nt: TGTGCCAGCAGCTCGGGACAGAAAAATGAAAAACTGTTTTTT; cdr3_aa: CASSSGQKNEKLFF
clone_size: .; d_call: TRBD2; v_call: TRBV10-3; j_call: TRBJ2-3; cdr3_nt: TGTGCCATCAGTGCGGCTGCGGGGGCAGATACGCAGTATTTT; cdr3_aa: CAISAAAGADTQYF
clone_size: .; d_call: .; v_call: TRBV29-1; j_call: TRBJ1-6; cdr3_nt: TGCAGCACGACAGAGGCTAATTCACCCCTCCACTTT; cdr3_aa: CSTTEANSPLHF
clone_size: .; d_call: .; v_call: TRBV9; j_call: TRBJ1-5; cdr3_nt: TGTGCCAGCAGCGCGGGGTATAGCAATCAGCCCCAGCATTTT; cdr3_aa: CASSAGYSNQPQHF
clone_size: .; d_call: .; v_call: TRBV19; j_call: TRBJ1-3; cdr3_nt: TGTGCCAGTAGTATTCCAGTCTCTGGAAACACCATATATTTT; cdr3_aa: CASSIPVSGNTIYF
clone_size: .; d_call: .; v_call: TRBV5-6; j_call: TRBJ2-1; cdr3_nt: TGTGCCAGCAGCTTTGGGCCTTACAATGAGCAGTTCTTC; cdr3_aa: CASSFGPYNEQFF